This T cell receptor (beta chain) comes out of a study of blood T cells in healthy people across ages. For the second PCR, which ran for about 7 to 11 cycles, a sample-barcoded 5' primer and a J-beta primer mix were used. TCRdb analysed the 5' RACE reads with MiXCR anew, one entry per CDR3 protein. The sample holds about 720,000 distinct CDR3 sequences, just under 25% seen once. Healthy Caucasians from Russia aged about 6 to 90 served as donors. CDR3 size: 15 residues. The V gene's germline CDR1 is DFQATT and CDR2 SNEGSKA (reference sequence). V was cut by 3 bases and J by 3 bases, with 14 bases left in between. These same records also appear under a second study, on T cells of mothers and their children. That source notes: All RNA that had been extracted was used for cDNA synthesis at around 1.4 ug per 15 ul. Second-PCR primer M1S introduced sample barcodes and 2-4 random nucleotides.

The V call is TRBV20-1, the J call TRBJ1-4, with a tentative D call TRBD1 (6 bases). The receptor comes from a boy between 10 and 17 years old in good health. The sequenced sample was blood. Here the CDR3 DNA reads TGCAGTGCTAGTCCTTGGGGGCTGTCTAATGAAAAACTGTTTTTT. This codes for CSASPWGLSNEKLFF.